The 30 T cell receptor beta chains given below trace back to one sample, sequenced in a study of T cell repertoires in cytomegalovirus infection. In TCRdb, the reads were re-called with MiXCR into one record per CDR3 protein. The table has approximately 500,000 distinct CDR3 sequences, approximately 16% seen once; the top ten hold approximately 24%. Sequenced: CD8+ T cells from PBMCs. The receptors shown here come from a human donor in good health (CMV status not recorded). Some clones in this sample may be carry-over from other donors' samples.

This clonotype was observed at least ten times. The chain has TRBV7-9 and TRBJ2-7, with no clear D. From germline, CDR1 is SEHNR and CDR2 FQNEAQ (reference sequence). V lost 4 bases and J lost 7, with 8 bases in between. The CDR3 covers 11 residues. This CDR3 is CASSSNREQYF. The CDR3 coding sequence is TGTGCCAGCAGCTCCAATCGGGAGCAGTACTTC.

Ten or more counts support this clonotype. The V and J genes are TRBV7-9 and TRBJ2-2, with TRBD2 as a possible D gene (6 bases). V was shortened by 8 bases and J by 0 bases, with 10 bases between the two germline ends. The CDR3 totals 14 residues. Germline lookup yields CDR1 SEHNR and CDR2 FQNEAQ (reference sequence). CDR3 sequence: CASRREPNTGELFF. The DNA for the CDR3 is TGTGCCAGCCGGAGGGAACCGAACACCGGGGAGCTGTTTTTT. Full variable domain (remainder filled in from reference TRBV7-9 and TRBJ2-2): DTGVSQNPRHKITKRGQNVTFRCDPISEHNRLYWYRQTLGQGPEFLTYFQNEAQLEKSRLLSDRFSAERPKGSFSTLEIQRTEQGDSAMYLCASRREPNTGELFFGEGSRLTVL.

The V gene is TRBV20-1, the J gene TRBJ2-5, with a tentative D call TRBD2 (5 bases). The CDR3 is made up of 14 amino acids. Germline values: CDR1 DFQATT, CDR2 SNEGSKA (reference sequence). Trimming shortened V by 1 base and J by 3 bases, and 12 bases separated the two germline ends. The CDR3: CSARGYSGKETQYF. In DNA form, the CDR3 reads TGCAGTGCTAGAGGGTATTCGGGGAAAGAGACCCAGTACTTC.

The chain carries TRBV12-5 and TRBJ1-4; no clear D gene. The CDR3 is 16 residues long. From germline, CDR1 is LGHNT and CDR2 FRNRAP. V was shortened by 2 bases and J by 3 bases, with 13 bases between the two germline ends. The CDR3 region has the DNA TGTGCTAGTGGTTTGTCCAGGACTTACCCTAATGAAAAACTGTTTTTT. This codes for CASGLSRTYPNEKLFF. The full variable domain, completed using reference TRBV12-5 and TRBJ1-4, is DARVTQTPRHKVTEMGQEVTMRCQPILGHNTVFWYRQTMMQGLELLAYFRNRAPLDDSGMPKDRFSAEMPDATLATLKIQPSEPRDSAVYFCASGLSRTYPNEKLFFGSGTQLSVL.

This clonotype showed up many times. The CDR3 DNA reads as TGTGCCAGCAGCTTAGCGGGACAGGCTCTTTACAATGAGCAGTTCTTC. Its protein product is CASSLAGQALYNEQFF. The chain is built from TRBV7-8 and TRBJ2-1; 8 bases line up with TRBD1. The CDR3 loop spans 16 amino acids. V shed 0 bases, J shed 4 bases, and the junction held 5 bases outside the gene matches. CDR1 SGHVS and CDR2 FQNEAQ come from the germline V gene.

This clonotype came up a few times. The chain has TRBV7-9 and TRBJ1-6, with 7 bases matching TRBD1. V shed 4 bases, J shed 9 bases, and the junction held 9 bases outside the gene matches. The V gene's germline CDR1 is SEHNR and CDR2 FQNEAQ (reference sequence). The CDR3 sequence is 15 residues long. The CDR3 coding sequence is TGTGCCAGCAGCTCTGATAGACAGGGAGGTTCACCCCTCCACTTT. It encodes CASSSDRQGGSPLHF.

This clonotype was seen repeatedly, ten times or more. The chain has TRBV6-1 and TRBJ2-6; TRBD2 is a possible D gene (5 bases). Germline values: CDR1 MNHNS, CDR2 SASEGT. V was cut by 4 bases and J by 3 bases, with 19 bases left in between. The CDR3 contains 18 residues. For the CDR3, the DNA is TGTGCCAGCAGTGTAAGAGGGCCCCGGTTTCGTGGGGCCAACGTCCTGACTTTC. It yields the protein CASSVRGPRFRGANVLTF.

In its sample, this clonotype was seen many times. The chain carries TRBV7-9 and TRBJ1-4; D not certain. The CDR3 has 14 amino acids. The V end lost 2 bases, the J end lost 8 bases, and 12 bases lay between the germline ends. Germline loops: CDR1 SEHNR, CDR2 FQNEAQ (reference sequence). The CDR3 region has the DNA TGTGCCAGCAGCTTACCCGGACTGTCAGAAAAACTGTTTTTT. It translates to CASSLPGLSEKLFF.

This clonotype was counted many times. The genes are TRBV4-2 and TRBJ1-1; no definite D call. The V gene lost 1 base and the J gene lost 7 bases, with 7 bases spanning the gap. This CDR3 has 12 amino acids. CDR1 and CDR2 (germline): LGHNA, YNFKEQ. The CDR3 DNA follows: TGTGCCAGCAGCCAAGGCCAAATTGAAGCTTTCTTT. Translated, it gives CASSQGQIEAFF.

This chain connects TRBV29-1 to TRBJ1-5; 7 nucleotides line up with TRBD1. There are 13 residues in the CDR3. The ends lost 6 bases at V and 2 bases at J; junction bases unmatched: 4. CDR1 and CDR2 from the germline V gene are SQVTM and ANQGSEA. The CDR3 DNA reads TGCAGCGTAGACAGGGTCGGCAATCAGCCCCAGCATTTT. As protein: CSVDRVGNQPQHF.

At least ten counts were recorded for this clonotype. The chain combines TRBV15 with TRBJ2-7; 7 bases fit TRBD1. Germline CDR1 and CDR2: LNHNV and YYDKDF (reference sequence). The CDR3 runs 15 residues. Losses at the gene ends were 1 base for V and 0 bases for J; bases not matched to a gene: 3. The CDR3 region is CATSRAGQFSYEQYF. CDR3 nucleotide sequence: TGTGCCACCAGCAGAGCGGGACAGTTCTCCTACGAGCAGTACTTC.

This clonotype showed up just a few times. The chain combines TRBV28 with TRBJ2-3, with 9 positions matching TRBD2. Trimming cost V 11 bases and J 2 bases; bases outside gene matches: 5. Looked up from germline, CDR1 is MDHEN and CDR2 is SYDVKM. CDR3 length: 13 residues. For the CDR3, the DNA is TGTGCCGAAAGCGGGAGGAACACAGATACGCAGTATTTT. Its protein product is CAESGRNTDTQYF.

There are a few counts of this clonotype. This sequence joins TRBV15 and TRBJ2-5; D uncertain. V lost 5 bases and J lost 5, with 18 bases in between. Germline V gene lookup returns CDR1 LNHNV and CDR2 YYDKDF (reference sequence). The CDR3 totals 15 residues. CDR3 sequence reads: CATSPRSLARETQYF. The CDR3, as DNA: TGTGCCACCAGCCCAAGGTCTTTAGCACGGGAGACCCAGTACTTC.

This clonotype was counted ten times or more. CDR3 sequence: CASSSNGVRGYTF. The CDR3 nucleotides read TGTGCCAGCAGCTCAAATGGAGTGAGGGGCTACACCTTC. The V call is TRBV7-8, the J call TRBJ1-2; D is undetermined. The CDR3 sequence is 13 residues long. Trimming stripped 4 bases from V and 8 bases from J, with 14 bases between. CDR1 is SGHVS, CDR2 FQNEAQ, per germline. Full variable domain (outside the CDR3, taken from reference TRBV7-8 and TRBJ1-2): GAGVSQSPRYKVAKRGQDVALRCDPISGHVSLFWYQQALGQGPEFLTYFQNEAQLDKSGLPSDRFFAERPEGSVSTLKIQRTQQEDSAVYLCASSSNGVRGYTFGSGTRLTVV.

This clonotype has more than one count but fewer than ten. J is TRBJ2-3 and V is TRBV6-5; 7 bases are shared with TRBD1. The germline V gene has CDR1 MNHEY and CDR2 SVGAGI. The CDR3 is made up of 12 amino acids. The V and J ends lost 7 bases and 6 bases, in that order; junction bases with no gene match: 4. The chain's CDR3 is CASKQGSDTQYF. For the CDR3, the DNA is TGTGCCAGCAAACAGGGGTCGGATACGCAGTATTTT.

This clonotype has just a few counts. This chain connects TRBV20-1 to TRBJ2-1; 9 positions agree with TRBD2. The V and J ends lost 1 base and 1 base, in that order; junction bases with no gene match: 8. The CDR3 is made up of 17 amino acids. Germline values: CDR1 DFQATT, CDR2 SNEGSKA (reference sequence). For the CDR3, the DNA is TGCAGTGCTAGAGGCCCGCGGCGGGAGGGATCCTACAATGAGCAGTTCTTC. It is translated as CSARGPRREGSYNEQFF.

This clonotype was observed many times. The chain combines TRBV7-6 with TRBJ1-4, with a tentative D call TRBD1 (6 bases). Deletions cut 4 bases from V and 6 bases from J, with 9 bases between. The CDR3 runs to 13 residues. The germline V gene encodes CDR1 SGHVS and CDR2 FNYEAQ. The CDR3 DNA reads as TGTGCCAGCAGCTCCGGACAGTATGAAAAACTGTTTTTT. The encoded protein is CASSSGQYEKLFF.

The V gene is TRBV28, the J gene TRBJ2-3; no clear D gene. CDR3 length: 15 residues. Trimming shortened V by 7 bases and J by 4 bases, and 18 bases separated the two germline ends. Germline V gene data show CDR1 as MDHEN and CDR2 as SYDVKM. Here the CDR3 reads CASTSVNTQADTQYF. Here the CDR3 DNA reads TGTGCCAGCACCTCAGTGAACACCCAGGCAGATACGCAGTATTTT.

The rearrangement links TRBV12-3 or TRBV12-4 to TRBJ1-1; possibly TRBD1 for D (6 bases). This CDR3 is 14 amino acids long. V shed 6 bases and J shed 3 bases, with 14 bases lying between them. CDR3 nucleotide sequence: TGTGCCAGCAGCCCTAGGGGGGTCTACACTGAAGCTTTCTTT. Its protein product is CASSPRGVYTEAFF.

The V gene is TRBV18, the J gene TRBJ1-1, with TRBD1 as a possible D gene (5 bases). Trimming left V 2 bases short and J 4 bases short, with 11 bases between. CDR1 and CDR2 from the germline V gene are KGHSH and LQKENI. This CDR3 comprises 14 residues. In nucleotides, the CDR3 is TGTGCCAGCTCACCAGATGAGGGGAGCACTGAAGCTTTCTTT. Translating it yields CASSPDEGSTEAFF. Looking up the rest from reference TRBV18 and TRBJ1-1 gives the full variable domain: NAGVMQNPRHLVRRRGQEARLRCSPMKGHSHVYWYRQLPEEGLKFMVYLQKENIIDESGMPKERFSAEFPKEGPSILRIQQVVRGDSAAYFCASSPDEGSTEAFFGQGTRLTVV.

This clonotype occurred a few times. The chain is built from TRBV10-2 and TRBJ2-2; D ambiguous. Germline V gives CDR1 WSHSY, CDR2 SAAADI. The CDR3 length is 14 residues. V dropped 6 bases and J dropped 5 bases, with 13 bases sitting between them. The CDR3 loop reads CASRPFSWTGELFF. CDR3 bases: TGCGCCAGCAGGCCCTTTAGCTGGACCGGGGAGCTGTTTTTT.

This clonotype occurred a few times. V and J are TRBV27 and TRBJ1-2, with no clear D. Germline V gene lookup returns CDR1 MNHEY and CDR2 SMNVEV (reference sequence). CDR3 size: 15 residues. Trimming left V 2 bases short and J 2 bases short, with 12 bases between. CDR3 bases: TGTGCCAGCAGTTTAAACGGACGGATGAACTATGGCTACACCTTC. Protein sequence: CASSLNGRMNYGYTF.

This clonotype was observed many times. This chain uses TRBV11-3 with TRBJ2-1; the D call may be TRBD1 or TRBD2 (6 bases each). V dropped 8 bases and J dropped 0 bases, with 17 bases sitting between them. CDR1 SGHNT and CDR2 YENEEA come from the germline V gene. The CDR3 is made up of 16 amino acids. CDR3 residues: CASLRRGASSYNEQFF. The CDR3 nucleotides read TGTGCCAGCCTCCGAAGGGGGGCGAGCTCCTACAATGAGCAGTTCTTC. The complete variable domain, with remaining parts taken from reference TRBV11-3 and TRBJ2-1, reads EAGVVQSPRYKIIEKKQPVAFWCNPISGHNTLYWYLQNLGQGPELLIRYENEEAVDDSQLPKDRFSAERLKGVDSTLKIQPAELGDSAVYLCASLRRGASSYNEQFFGPGTRLTVL.

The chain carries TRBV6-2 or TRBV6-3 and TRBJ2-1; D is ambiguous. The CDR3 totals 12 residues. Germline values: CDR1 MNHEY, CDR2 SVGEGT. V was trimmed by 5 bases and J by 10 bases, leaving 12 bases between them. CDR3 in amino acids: CASSPPGHEQFF. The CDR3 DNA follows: TGTGCCAGCAGTCCCCCCGGTCACGAGCAGTTCTTC.

This chain's CDR3 is CASSPTLTGELFF. The DNA of the CDR3 is TGTGCCAGCAGTCCCACCCTCACCGGGGAGCTGTTTTTT. The chain employs TRBV27 and TRBJ2-2, with D unclear. Germline CDR1 and CDR2: MNHEY and SMNVEV (reference sequence). The CDR3 is made up of 13 amino acids. V lost 5 bases to trimming and J lost 4 bases, with 8 bases between them.

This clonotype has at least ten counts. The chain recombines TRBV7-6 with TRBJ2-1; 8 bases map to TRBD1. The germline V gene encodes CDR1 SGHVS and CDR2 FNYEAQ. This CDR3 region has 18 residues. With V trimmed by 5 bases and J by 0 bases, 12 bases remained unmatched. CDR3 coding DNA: TGTGCCAGCAGCCGCGGCTGGGGACAGGTTAGCTCCTACAATGAGCAGTTCTTC. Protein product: CASSRGWGQVSSYNEQFF.

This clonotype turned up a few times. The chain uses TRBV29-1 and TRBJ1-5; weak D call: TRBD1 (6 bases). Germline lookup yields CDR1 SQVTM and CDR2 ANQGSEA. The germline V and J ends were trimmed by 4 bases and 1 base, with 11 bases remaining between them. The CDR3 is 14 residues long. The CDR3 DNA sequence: TGCAGCGTTGCGGCAGGGGAGAGCAATCAGCCCCAGCATTTT. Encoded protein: CSVAAGESNQPQHF. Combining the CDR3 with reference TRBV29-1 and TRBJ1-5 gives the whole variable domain SAVISQKPSRDICQRGTSLTIQCQVDSQVTMMFWYRQQPGQSLTLIATANQGSEATYESGFVIDKFPISRPNLTFSTLTVSNMSPEDSSIYLCSVAAGESNQPQHFGDGTRLSIL.

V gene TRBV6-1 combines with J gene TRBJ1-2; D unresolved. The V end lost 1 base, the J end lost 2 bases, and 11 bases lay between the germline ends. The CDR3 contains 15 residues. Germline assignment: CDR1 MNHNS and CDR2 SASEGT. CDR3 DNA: TGTGCCAGCAGTGAAGAGGGCCACAGAAACTATGGCTACACCTTC. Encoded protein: CASSEEGHRNYGYTF.

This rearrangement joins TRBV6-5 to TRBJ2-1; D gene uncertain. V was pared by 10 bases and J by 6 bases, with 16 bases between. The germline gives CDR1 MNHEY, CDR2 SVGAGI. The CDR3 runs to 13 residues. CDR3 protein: CATYIERFNEQFF. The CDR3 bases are TGTGCCACCTATATCGAGCGATTCAATGAGCAGTTCTTC.

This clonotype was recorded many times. DNA for the CDR3: TGTGCTGCGGGGGGCAGAAGCTCCTACGAGCAGTACTTC. The encoded protein is CAAGGRSSYEQYF. The chain combines TRBV2 with TRBJ2-7, with 8 bases that match TRBD2. In germline, CDR1 is SNHLY, CDR2 FYNNEI. The CDR3 is 13 amino acids.